This TCR beta chain was sequenced in a study of cytomegalovirus exposure and HLA in healthy donors (dated by TCRdb to about 2017). Looking at the study overall: According to a later analysis, one platform produced both the 120 validation repertoires and the roughly 660 repertoires of the first cohort. To predict cytomegalovirus infection status, the study brought together high-throughput TCR immunosequencing, statistical association of individual TCRs with disease status, and machine learning. A separate validation cohort of over a hundred different subjects was used in addition to the approximately 610-subject first cohort. The study aimed to test whether cataloging public T cell receptors could reveal signatures of past pathogen exposure. The study at large found these results: Three of the identified cytomegalovirus-associated TCR beta chains were confirmed in vitro to be specific for cytomegalovirus antigens. In a later analysis, TCRs clustered in the first cohort were found to also tend to co-occur in the roughly 120 validation repertoires, with around 94% of cluster scores above 0. The study listed 150 to 200 TCR beta chains as associated with cytomegalovirus. According to the authors, the approach could potentially be generalized to other disease states and immunological phenotypes. All 120 or so repertoires were used to score co-occurrence in the validation cohort in a later analysis, because that analysis had no HLA typing for the cohort. Cytomegalovirus status was reported to be diagnosed by the classifier with high specificity and sensitivity in both the original and validation cohorts. Across donors, most TCR sequences were observed very rarely, whereas some public TCRs were present in many individuals.

About this clone: No cognate antigen has been identified for it. The input lacks base qualities; no much larger clone sits a single base away.

The library was prepared using the immunoSEQ multiplex PCR assay. The published analysis was carried out like this. A statistical classification framework was developed to diagnose cytomegalovirus status using the catalog of TCR beta chain sequences. TCRdb stores this immuneACCESS table with in-frame sequences only. Part of the clones is absent; in the studies checked, under half of the shortfall reflects unresolved V genes, and no reason is known for the rest. The V and J calls and clone size are taken from that table; D and trimming were inferred from the DNA. The sample table holds 250,000 to 300,000 clones, of which nearly 90% were seen once. Together, the top ten hold under 0.4% of the sample. The donors belonged to the validation cohort of about 120 subjects, which was separate from the 666-subject first cohort. For CDR1 and CDR2, the germline V gene lists MDHEN and SYDVKM. After removal of 2 bases from V and 2 bases from J, the junction retains 13 bases not matched to a gene. The CDR3 holds 18 amino acids from the cysteine to the phenylalanine. The entry retains the CDR3 DNA only, 54 bases that are in frame from base 1.

The sample taken for sequencing was PBMCs. The TCR was taken from a woman between 18 and 29 years old in good health and CMV-seronegative. The V and J segments used are TRBV28 and TRBJ2-7, and 9 junction bases match TRBD2. The CDR3 region has the sequence CASSLVILERGGAYEQYF. Here is the DNA: TGTGCCAGCAGTTTAGTTATCTTAGAGCGCGGGGGGGCCTACGAGCAGTACTTC. Outside the CDR3, residues come from the reference TRBV28 and TRBJ2-7 proteins, so the full variable domain is: DVKVTQSSRYLVKRTGEKVFLECVQDMDHENMFWYRQDPGLGLRLIYFSYDVKMKEKGDIPEGYSVSREKKERFSLILESASTNQTSMYLCASSLVILERGGAYEQYFGPGTRLTVT.